A selection of T cell receptor beta chains follows, all from one sample in a study of shared clonotypes between healthy human individuals. TCRdb's table, derived via immunoSEQ multiplex PCR, lists solely in-frame clones and lacks some. Of some 1 million clones listed, about 70% are singletons. Sequencing was performed on memory CD4+ T cells sorted from blood. Receptors originate from a man in his late teens or twenties in good health. The CDR3 runs from the conserved cysteine through the conserved F or W. Each record gives: clone size, J gene, D gene, V gene, CDR3 DNA, CDR3 protein. The D gene is left open where the match is weak. A clone size is listed for some rows: how often the clone was seen (once, few, many), or a class if it is expanded.

clone_size: NA
j_call: TRBJ1-5
d_call: NA
v_call: TRBV28
cdr3_nt: TGTGCCAGCAGTTTAGTCTCTGGACGGAGTGGCAATCAGCCCCAGCATTTT
cdr3_aa: CASSLVSGRSGNQPQHF

clone_size: NA
j_call: TRBJ2-2
d_call: NA
v_call: TRBV6-5
cdr3_nt: TGTGCCAGCAGAACACAGGTTTTGGGCACCGGGGAGCTGTTTTTT
cdr3_aa: CASRTQVLGTGELFF

clone_size: NA
j_call: TRBJ2-5
d_call: NA
v_call: TRBV5-1
cdr3_nt: TGCGCCAGCAGCTTGGCCACAGGGAAAGAGACCCAGTACTTC
cdr3_aa: CASSLATGKETQYF

clone_size: NA
j_call: TRBJ2-2
d_call: NA
v_call: TRBV6-6
cdr3_nt: TGTGCCAGCAGCCGACACCTCGGAACCGGGGAGCTGTTTTTT
cdr3_aa: CASSRHLGTGELFF

clone_size: NA
j_call: TRBJ2-3
d_call: NA
v_call: TRBV7-8
cdr3_nt: TGTGCCAGCAGCCTGAATCTGGGAAGCACAGATACGCAGTATTTT
cdr3_aa: CASSLNLGSTDTQYF

clone_size: NA
j_call: TRBJ2-5
d_call: NA
v_call: TRBV30
cdr3_nt: TGTGCCTGGAGTGTAGAAGAGACCCAGTACTTC
cdr3_aa: CAWSVEETQYF

clone_size: NA
j_call: TRBJ2-7
d_call: NA
v_call: TRBV7-2
cdr3_nt: TGTGCCAGCAGCTCAGCCGTTGGGCCCTCCTACGAGCAGTACTTC
cdr3_aa: CASSSAVGPSYEQYF

clone_size: NA
j_call: TRBJ1-1
d_call: NA
v_call: TRBV30
cdr3_nt: TGTGCCTGGAGTTCTTCCGGGGTCGTAATTAACACTGAAGCTTTCTTT
cdr3_aa: CAWSSSGVVINTEAFF

clone_size: few
j_call: TRBJ1-1
d_call: NA
v_call: TRBV28
cdr3_nt: TGTGCCAGCAGTTTACGGCAGGGGAATACTGAAGCTTTCTTT
cdr3_aa: CASSLRQGNTEAFF

clone_size: NA
j_call: TRBJ2-1
d_call: NA
v_call: TRBV2
cdr3_nt: TGTGCCAGCAGCCTCATCTACAATGAGCAGTTCTTC
cdr3_aa: CASSLIYNEQFF

clone_size: NA
j_call: TRBJ2-3
d_call: TRBD2
v_call: TRBV18
cdr3_nt: TGTGCCAGCCACAGACTAGCGAGCAACACAGATACGCAGTATTTT
cdr3_aa: CASHRLASNTDTQYF

clone_size: NA
j_call: TRBJ2-1
d_call: TRBD2
v_call: TRBV7-3
cdr3_nt: TGTGCCAGCAGCATAAGCGGGGCCTCCTACAATGAGCAGTTCTTC
cdr3_aa: CASSISGASYNEQFF

clone_size: NA
j_call: TRBJ1-4
d_call: TRBD1
v_call: TRBV18
cdr3_nt: TGTGCCAGCTCCCGGGACAGTACTAATGAAAAACTGTTTTTT
cdr3_aa: CASSRDSTNEKLFF

clone_size: NA
j_call: TRBJ1-5
d_call: TRBD1
v_call: TRBV7-2
cdr3_nt: TGTGCCAGCAGCTTGAGGGGGCCTCCGAATCAGCCCCAGCATTTT
cdr3_aa: CASSLRGPPNQPQHF

clone_size: NA
j_call: TRBJ2-5
d_call: NA
v_call: TRBV20-1
cdr3_nt: TGCAGCCCGGGCCGCCCGGAGACCCAGTACTTC
cdr3_aa: CSPGRPETQYF

clone_size: NA
j_call: TRBJ1-1
d_call: TRBD1
v_call: TRBV5-1
cdr3_nt: TGCGCCAGCAGCGTACAGGGGAGTACTGAAGCTTTCTTT
cdr3_aa: CASSVQGSTEAFF

clone_size: few
j_call: TRBJ1-2
d_call: TRBD1
v_call: TRBV27
cdr3_nt: TGTGCCAGCAGTCAACAGGGGGTCGGTGGCTACACCTTC
cdr3_aa: CASSQQGVGGYTF

clone_size: NA
j_call: TRBJ1-2
d_call: NA
v_call: TRBV4-1
cdr3_nt: TGCGCCAGCAGCCAAGGAGTCGGCGGGAACCGGCTTTATGGCTACACCTTC
cdr3_aa: CASSQGVGGNRLYGYTF

clone_size: NA
j_call: TRBJ2-2
d_call: NA
v_call: TRBV6-1
cdr3_nt: TGTGCCAGCAAAACCAAAAGTGGGCCGGGAGGGGAGCTGTTTTTT
cdr3_aa: CASKTKSGPGGELFF

clone_size: NA
j_call: TRBJ1-4
d_call: NA
v_call: TRBV15
cdr3_nt: TGTGCCACCAGTTTGGGGGGGTATGAAAAACTGTTTTTT
cdr3_aa: CATSLGGYEKLFF

clone_size: NA
j_call: TRBJ2-1
d_call: TRBD2
v_call: TRBV5-1
cdr3_nt: TGCGCCAGCAGCCGTGACGGGAGGGCCTGGAATGAGCAGTTCTTC
cdr3_aa: CASSRDGRAWNEQFF

clone_size: NA
j_call: TRBJ2-7
d_call: NA
v_call: TRBV7-2
cdr3_nt: TGTGCCAGCAGCCCCGGGCCGGCGAGGAGGCAGTACTTC
cdr3_aa: CASSPGPARRQYF

clone_size: NA
j_call: TRBJ1-6
d_call: TRBD1
v_call: TRBV9
cdr3_nt: TGTGCCAGCAGCGTAGGGACAGGTGCCTATAATTCACCCCTCCACTTT
cdr3_aa: CASSVGTGAYNSPLHF

clone_size: NA
j_call: TRBJ1-2
d_call: NA
v_call: TRBV4-1
cdr3_nt: TGCGCCAGCAGCCAGGCCGGGACAATGGGCTATGGCTACACCTTC
cdr3_aa: CASSQAGTMGYGYTF

clone_size: NA
j_call: TRBJ1-1
d_call: NA
v_call: TRBV27
cdr3_nt: TGTGCCAGCAGTCCCTACACCTTGGGACTGAACACTGAAGCTTTCTTT
cdr3_aa: CASSPYTLGLNTEAFF

clone_size: NA
j_call: TRBJ1-1
d_call: NA
v_call: TRBV29-1
cdr3_nt: TGCAGCGTCTCCCGGGTGGGTGGCACTGAAGCTTTCTTT
cdr3_aa: CSVSRVGGTEAFF

clone_size: NA
j_call: TRBJ2-2
d_call: TRBD2
v_call: TRBV2
cdr3_nt: TGTGCCAGCAGTGAAGGCGGGGGGCCGAACACCGGGGAGCTGTTTTTT
cdr3_aa: CASSEGGGPNTGELFF

clone_size: NA
j_call: TRBJ1-6
d_call: NA
v_call: TRBV28
cdr3_nt: TGTGCCAGCAGCAACACAGGGATGTTGCAAGGGGGACACTTT
cdr3_aa: CASSNTGMLQGGHF

clone_size: NA
j_call: TRBJ2-7
d_call: NA
v_call: TRBV6-5
cdr3_nt: TGTGCCAGCAGTTACTACTCGGGCAGGGGCTACGAGCAGTACTTC
cdr3_aa: CASSYYSGRGYEQYF

clone_size: NA
j_call: TRBJ2-5
d_call: NA
v_call: TRBV7-8
cdr3_nt: TGTGCCAGCAGCTTAGGGGCAGGGGGGGTCCAAGAGACCCAGTACTTC
cdr3_aa: CASSLGAGGVQETQYF

clone_size: NA
j_call: TRBJ1-2
d_call: NA
v_call: TRBV28
cdr3_nt: TGTGCCAGCAGTTTTGCGGGGGGTGGCTACACCTTC
cdr3_aa: CASSFAGGGYTF

clone_size: NA
j_call: TRBJ1-1
d_call: NA
v_call: TRBV10-3
cdr3_nt: TGTGCCATCAGTGACTCAGGGTTTAGTACTGAAGCTTTCTTT
cdr3_aa: CAISDSGFSTEAFF

clone_size: NA
j_call: TRBJ2-7
d_call: NA
v_call: TRBV30
cdr3_nt: TGTGCCTGGAAGTTTTCCGGGGGAGAGCAGTACTTC
cdr3_aa: CAWKFSGGEQYF

clone_size: once
j_call: TRBJ1-1
d_call: NA
v_call: TRBV7-2
cdr3_nt: TGTGCCAGCAGTACCATCGGGCACACTGAAGCTTTCTTT
cdr3_aa: CASSTIGHTEAFF

clone_size: NA
j_call: TRBJ2-1
d_call: TRBD2
v_call: TRBV2
cdr3_nt: TGTGCCAGCAGATCGGGACTAGCGGTGAGCTCCTACAATGAGCAGTTCTTC
cdr3_aa: CASRSGLAVSSYNEQFF

clone_size: NA
j_call: TRBJ2-4
d_call: NA
v_call: TRBV10-3
cdr3_nt: TGTGCCACCGGACTAGCCAAAAACATTCAGTACTTC
cdr3_aa: CATGLAKNIQYF